These 30 T cell receptor beta chains came from one sample sequenced in a study of T cell responses to AZD1222 COVID-19 vaccine. Produced via immunoSEQ multiplex PCR; TCRdb's table is partial and in-frame only. This sample has approximately 180,000 clones, with over 80% found just once. This specimen consisted of peripheral blood, obtained 28 days after the second dose of the MenACWY control vaccine. These receptors were obtained from an adult who received the MenACWY meningococcal vaccine as a control.

This clone has a handful of counts. The J gene is TRBJ2-5, the V gene TRBV5-6; the match to TRBD1 covers 8 bases. The V gene's germline CDR1 is SGHDT and CDR2 YYEEEE. V shed 4 bases, J shed 6 bases, and the junction held 8 bases outside the gene matches. The CDR3 length is 14 residues. The CDR3 sequence is CASSPETGVKTQYF. The CDR3 bases are TGTGCCAGCAGCCCGGAGACAGGGGTAAAGACCCAGTACTTC.

The chain has TRBV19 and TRBJ2-1, with D hard to call. The CDR3 consists of 15 residues. Per the germline V gene, CDR1 is LNHDA and CDR2 is SQIVND (reference sequence). Trimming cost V 5 bases and J 0 bases, with 11 bases left between them. The CDR3: CASSRPASSYNEQFF. For the CDR3, the DNA is TGTGCCAGTAGTCGTCCGGCGAGCTCCTACAATGAGCAGTTCTTC.

The gene calls are TRBV4-2 and TRBJ2-1; 7 positions match TRBD2. The V gene's germline CDR1 is LGHNA and CDR2 YNFKEQ. The ends lost 0 bases at V and 5 bases at J; junction bases unmatched: 10. The CDR3 is made up of 17 amino acids. This CDR3 reads CASSQDPGTIRHNEQFF. In nucleotides, the CDR3 is TGTGCCAGCAGCCAAGATCCTGGGACTATTAGACACAATGAGCAGTTCTTC.

V and J are TRBV3-1 (or the pseudogene TRBV3-2) and TRBJ1-3; a weak D match, TRBD1 (5 bases). The ends were cut back, 1 base at V and 5 bases at J, with 9 bases in the middle. This CDR3 contains 14 residues. CDR1 LGHDT and CDR2 YNNKEL come from the germline V gene (reference sequence). The DNA for the CDR3 is TGTGCCAGCAGCCAAGGCTGGGGCAGAAACACCATATATTTT. Protein sequence: CASSQGWGRNTIYF.

This clone was recorded only once. The chain has TRBV5-1 and TRBJ2-1; either TRBD1 or TRBD2 may fit D (5 bases each). The CDR3 is 15 residues long. Trimming left V 1 base short and J 6 bases short, with 14 bases between. Germline V gives CDR1 SGHRS, CDR2 YFSETQ. Written as DNA, the CDR3 is TGCGCCAGCAGCTTGAGCCCTCGAGGGGCCAATGAGCAGTTCTTC. This codes for CASSLSPRGANEQFF.

The chain carries TRBV6-1 and TRBJ2-7; the match to TRBD2 covers 8 bases. The V gene's germline CDR1 is MNHNS and CDR2 SASEGT. Unmatched junction bases numbered 12, after V lost 4 bases and J lost 7 bases. This CDR3 is 15 amino acids long. DNA for the CDR3: TGTGCCAGCAGTGTAGCGGGATACGTGAACGGAGAGCAGTACTTC. Encoded protein: CASSVAGYVNGEQYF.

Only a few counts were recorded for this clone. The V gene is TRBV7-8, the J gene TRBJ1-2; D might be TRBD1 (5 bases). With 3 bases removed from V and 8 bases from J, the gap between germline ends came to 22 bases. CDR3 length equals 16 residues. The germline V gene has CDR1 SGHVS and CDR2 FQNEAQ. The CDR3: CASSFEFPGRGEGYTF. DNA for the CDR3: TGTGCCAGCAGCTTCGAATTTCCGGGCCGAGGGGAAGGCTACACCTTC.

V gene TRBV9 combines with J gene TRBJ1-3; D gene uncertain. The germline V gene encodes CDR1 SGDLS and CDR2 YYNGEE. V lost 4 bases to trimming and J lost 0 bases, with 8 bases between them. CDR3 size: 14 residues. The CDR3 DNA sequence: TGTGCCAGCAGCACCGAAATCTCTGGAAACACCATATATTTT. Translated, it gives CASSTEISGNTIYF. Full variable domain (missing parts from reference TRBV9 and TRBJ1-3): DSGVTQTPKHLITATGQRVTLRCSPRSGDLSVYWYQQSLDQGLQFLIQYYNGEERAKGNILERFSAQQFPDLHSELNLSSLELGDSALYFCASSTEISGNTIYFGEGSWLTVV.

This clone showed up just once. The chain links TRBV28 to TRBJ1-4; tentative D call: TRBD1 (5 bases). The CDR3 is made up of 17 amino acids. Germline CDR1 reads MDHEN; CDR2 reads SYDVKM. V dropped 6 bases and J dropped 0 bases, with 17 bases sitting between them. CDR3 sequence (DNA): TGTGCCAGCAGCCCTGACAAAGGGGCAACAACTAATGAAAAACTGTTTTTT. It translates to CASSPDKGATTNEKLFF.

The CDR3, as DNA: TGCGCCAGCAGCTCGGACACAACCTACGAGCAGTACTTC. It yields the protein CASSSDTTYEQYF. The chain uses TRBV5-1 and TRBJ2-7, with D possibly TRBD1 on 5 matching bases. Trimming took off 3 bases at V and 2 bases at J, with 9 bases between the two ends. The CDR3 extends over 13 amino acids. Per germline, CDR1 SGHRS and CDR2 YFSETQ.

The chain links TRBV5-6 to TRBJ2-7, with unresolved D. V dropped 5 bases and J dropped 3 bases, with 12 bases sitting between them. Germline V CDR1 and CDR2: SGHDT, YYEEEE. CDR3 size: 13 residues. CDR3 sequence: CASSSRVFYEQYF. CDR3 nucleotides: TGTGCCAGCAGTTCAAGGGTTTTCTACGAGCAGTACTTC.

The V gene is TRBV11-2, the J gene TRBJ1-1; D gene ambiguous. CDR3 size: 14 residues. The V and J ends lost 5 bases and 7 bases respectively, with 17 bases between them. Germline V gives CDR1 SGHAT, CDR2 FQNNGV. The CDR3 DNA reads as TGTGCCAGCAGCCCAGGCCAGATCGGCGGTGAAGCTTTCTTT. Amino acid sequence: CASSPGQIGGEAFF.

This clone occurred once. This chain connects TRBV9 to TRBJ2-3; possible D gene TRBD2, 5 bases. This CDR3 contains 17 residues. Trimming took 0 bases from V and 3 from J, leaving 17 bases between them. Germline CDR1 is SGDLS and CDR2 is YYNGEE. For the CDR3, the DNA is TGTGCCAGCAGCGTAGGAACCCTCGGTGGGAGAACAGATACGCAGTATTTT. Its translation is CASSVGTLGGRTDTQYF.

The table lists this clone with a few counts. V usage is TRBV15 and J usage is TRBJ1-2, with TRBD1 matching 12 bases. Germline CDR1 is LNHNV and CDR2 is YYDKDF (reference sequence). This CDR3 has 16 residues. Unmatched junction bases numbered 5, after V lost 3 bases and J lost 3 bases. CDR3 region: CATSRTGQGADYGYTF. The CDR3 bases are TGTGCCACCAGCAGGACGGGACAGGGGGCGGACTATGGCTACACCTTC.

V and J are TRBV28 and TRBJ2-2; unclear D gene. Germline V gene sequence: CDR1 MDHEN, CDR2 SYDVKM. There are 15 residues in the CDR3. The V gene lost 3 bases and the J gene lost 2 bases, with 10 bases spanning the gap. CDR3 nucleotide sequence: TGTGCCAGCAGTTTCAGTCATGGAAACACCGGGGAGCTGTTTTTT. Translated: CASSFSHGNTGELFF.

The V and J genes are TRBV27 and TRBJ1-3; D gene unclear. The germline gives CDR1 MNHEY, CDR2 SMNVEV (reference sequence). The CDR3 loop spans 15 amino acids. Deletions cut 6 bases from V and 0 bases from J, with 12 bases between. The CDR3 sequence is CASRRAGASGNTIYF. The CDR3 nucleotides are TGTGCCAGCAGAAGGGCAGGAGCCTCTGGAAACACCATATATTTT.

The chain carries TRBV28 and TRBJ1-3; 9 nucleotides match TRBD1. Germline-derived CDR1 and CDR2 are MDHEN and SYDVKM. This CDR3 comprises 14 residues. The ends lost 6 bases at V and 4 bases at J; junction bases unmatched: 4. CDR3: CASSWTGVGNTIYF. In nucleotides, the CDR3 is TGTGCCAGCAGCTGGACAGGGGTCGGAAACACCATATATTTT.

This clone showed up just once. V usage is TRBV7-3 and J usage is TRBJ2-2, with D perhaps matching TRBD2 (6 bases). CDR3 length: 17 amino acids. The V and J ends lost 6 bases and 0 bases respectively, with 17 bases between them. In germline, CDR1 is SGHTA, CDR2 FQGTGA. CDR3 DNA: TGTGCCAGCAGTCCCGGGGGAACGGTTGCGAACACCGGGGAGCTGTTTTTT. It encodes CASSPGGTVANTGELFF. Full variable domain (outside the CDR3, taken from reference TRBV7-3 and TRBJ2-2): GAGVSQTPSNKVTEKGKYVELRCDPISGHTALYWYRQSLGQGPEFLIYFQGTGAADDSGLPNDRFFAVRPEGSVSTLKIQRTERGDSAVYLCASSPGGTVANTGELFFGEGSRLTVL.

This clone has only one observation. This chain uses TRBV7-2 with TRBJ2-1; 13 bases are shared with TRBD2. The germline gives CDR1 SGHTA, CDR2 FQGNSA. The CDR3 extends over 16 amino acids. The J segment lost 6 bases and the V segment lost 5 bases, leaving 7 bases of the junction unmatched. The CDR3 DNA reads as TGTGCCAGCAGCCCAGATACTAGCGGGAGGGCCAATGAGCAGTTCTTC. Its protein is CASSPDTSGRANEQFF. Full variable domain (outside the CDR3, taken from reference TRBV7-2 and TRBJ2-1): GAGVSQSPSNKVTEKGKDVELRCDPISGHTALYWYRQSLGQGLEFLIYFQGNSAPDKSGLPSDRFSAERTGGSVSTLTIQRTQQEDSAVYLCASSPDTSGRANEQFFGPGTRLTVL.

Only one count was recorded for this clone. This chain joins TRBV7-9 and TRBJ2-1, with a tentative D call TRBD1 (5 bases). The CDR3 totals 15 residues. Germline values: CDR1 SEHNR, CDR2 FQNEAQ (reference sequence). Trimming took 8 bases from V and 9 from J, leaving 23 bases between them. The CDR3 spells CASSPAEQGFSEQFF. For the CDR3, the DNA is TGTGCCAGCTCCCCGGCGGAGCAGGGTTTTAGTGAGCAGTTCTTC.

Here the CDR3 reads CATRSEPGGGTEAFF. CDR3 coding DNA: TGTGCCACCAGGAGTGAGCCAGGGGGCGGAACTGAAGCTTTCTTT. The chain recombines TRBV24-1 with TRBJ1-1; TRBD1 aligns across 8 bases. Germline CDR1 is KGHDR and CDR2 is SFDVKD. Trimming cost V 7 bases and J 5 bases; bases outside gene matches: 11. The CDR3 has 15 residues.

The V call is TRBV28, the J call TRBJ1-3; D uncertain. With 6 bases removed from V and 0 bases from J, the gap between germline ends came to 15 bases. Germline CDR1 and CDR2: MDHEN and SYDVKM. The CDR3 sequence is 16 residues long. CDR3 bases: TGTGCCAGCAGCCTAATGTATGGGATCTCTGGAAACACCATATATTTT. This codes for CASSLMYGISGNTIYF.

About this clone: Other nucleotide sequences in the sample specify the same CDR3. This rearrangement joins TRBV27 to TRBJ2-7, with 7 bases lining up with TRBD1. The junction had 4 bases not matched to a gene; V was cut back by 3 bases and J by 2 bases. The length of the CDR3 is 14 residues. CDR1 and CDR2 from the germline V gene are MNHEY and SMNVEV (reference sequence). CDR3 protein: CASSLGTATYEQYF. The CDR3 nucleotides are TGTGCCAGCAGTTTGGGGACAGCTACCTACGAGCAGTACTTC.

This chain links TRBV9 with TRBJ1-3, with 10 nucleotides matching TRBD1. The CDR3 totals 14 residues. Germline V gene lookup returns CDR1 SGDLS and CDR2 YYNGEE. V was pared by 0 bases and J by 7 bases, with 1 base of the junction left unmatched. In DNA, the CDR3 is TGTGCCAGCAGCGTAGTGGGACAGGGGAACACCATATATTTT. It is translated as CASSVVGQGNTIYF. Variable domain in full (rest from reference TRBV9 and TRBJ1-3): DSGVTQTPKHLITATGQRVTLRCSPRSGDLSVYWYQQSLDQGLQFLIQYYNGEERAKGNILERFSAQQFPDLHSELNLSSLELGDSALYFCASSVVGQGNTIYFGEGSWLTVV.

As regards this clone: The sample has other DNA sequences that encode this CDR3 too. The chain links TRBV6-5 to TRBJ2-7, with a weak D call TRBD2 (6 bases). Germline V gives CDR1 MNHEY, CDR2 SVGAGI. Trimming took 6 bases from V and 2 from J, leaving 11 bases between them. The CDR3 length is 13 residues. The CDR3 nucleotides are TGTGCCAGCAGATCCGGGAGCACCTACGAGCAGTACTTC. This sequence encodes CASRSGSTYEQYF.

The chain links TRBV28 to TRBJ1-3; D may be TRBD1 (6 bases). Trimming pared 4 bases from V and 2 bases from J, leaving 9 bases between. The CDR3 contains 14 residues. CDR1 is MDHEN, CDR2 SYDVKM, per germline. CDR3 region: CASSSPGAGNTIYF. Here the CDR3 DNA reads TGTGCCAGCAGTTCCCCAGGGGCTGGAAACACCATATATTTT.

V and J are TRBV4-3 and TRBJ1-1; 7 bases match TRBD1. The germline V gene has CDR1 LGHNA and CDR2 YSLEER. The CDR3 sequence is 15 residues long. The ends lost 0 bases at V and 0 bases at J; junction bases unmatched: 1. This CDR3 is CASSQDGTVNTEAFF. For the CDR3, the DNA is TGCGCCAGCAGCCAAGATGGGACAGTGAACACTGAAGCTTTCTTT.

This sequence joins TRBV28 and TRBJ2-2, with 8 bases aligning to TRBD1. CDR1 is MDHEN and CDR2 is SYDVKM in the germline V gene. The CDR3 extends over 12 amino acids. V dropped 6 bases and J dropped 14; count of bases not matched to a gene: 8. Here the CDR3 DNA reads TGTGCCAGCAGGACAGGGGCCATGGCACTGTTTTTT. Translating gives CASRTGAMALFF.

This chain uses TRBV7-9 with TRBJ2-3; 10 bases are shared with TRBD2. Germline V gives CDR1 SEHNR, CDR2 FQNEAQ (reference sequence). The CDR3 contains 17 residues. V shed 0 bases, J shed 4 bases, and the junction held 7 bases outside the gene matches. The CDR3 protein is CASSLAYSGGGPDTQYF. CDR3 sequence (DNA): TGTGCCAGCAGCTTAGCTTACAGCGGGGGGGGACCAGATACGCAGTATTTT.

The V call is TRBV7-9, the J call TRBJ1-5, with TRBD1 identical over 9 bases. The CDR3 is 14 amino acids. Germline V gene data show CDR1 as SEHNR and CDR2 as FQNEAQ (reference sequence). Germline trimming cut 5 bases from V and 7 bases from J; bases unmatched to any gene: 6. Written as DNA, the CDR3 is TGTGCCAGCAGCGTGGGACAGGGTGGACAGCCCCAGCATTTT. Amino acids: CASSVGQGGQPQHF.